Given below is one T cell receptor (beta chain) in context. What it recognizes is unknown. These data belong to a study of T cell therapy after organ transplantation. The CDR3 runs to 13 residues. Between the trimmed V and J ends, which lost 2 bases and 0 bases, there was a span of 6 bases. CDR1 is SGHRS and CDR2 is YFSETQ in the germline V gene. The protocol was immunoSEQ multiplex PCR, while the TCRdb copy is restricted to in-frame clones and leaves out a portion. Among about 48,000 clones listed, 94% were seen once. The TCR was taken from a human patient who had received a solid organ transplant and had CMV disease. V usage is TRBV5-1 and J usage is TRBJ2-7; TRBD2 might be the D (5 bases). Sequenced material: CD8+ T cells from blood, taken before autologous CMV-specific T cell therapy. CDR3 region: CASSFRGSYEQYF. The CDR3 DNA follows: TGCGCCAGCAGCTTTCGGGGCTCCTACGAGCAGTACTTC. The variable domain in full, with the rest retrieved from reference TRBV5-1 and TRBJ2-7, is KAGVTQTPRYLIKTRGQQVTLSCSPISGHRSVSWYQQTPGQGLQFLFEYFSETQRNKGNFPGRFSGRQFSNSRSEMNVSTLELGDSALYLCASSFRGSYEQYFGPGTRLTVT.